This T cell receptor (beta chain) was profiled in a study of CD8 T cells in ankylosing spondylitis. Study results and caveats: Reactive arthritis synovial fluid and blood were previously reported to contain some motif variants. The study identified a TCR beta motif of roughly eight highly homologous variants that appeared characteristic of ankylosing spondylitis blood. Significantly higher representation of disease-linked clones was reported for matched ankylosing spondylitis synovial fluid. Clones linked to disease, bearing a CD8+ phenotype, were relatively rare in peripheral blood.

This CDR3 has 12 amino acids. Between the trimmed V and J ends, which lost 7 bases and 7 bases, there was a span of 13 bases. Ten or more counts support this clonotype. The antigen is unknown. The TCR beta libraries were generated through quantitative 5'-RACE incorporating molecular barcodes. Each CDR3 protein gets one entry after TCRdb re-called the 5' RACE reads with MiXCR. The sample has about 510,000 distinct CDR3 sequences, under 5.5% seen once. The clonotype comes from a male donor with ankylosing spondylitis. Material for sequencing was blood, either unsorted or a sorted T cell fraction (not recorded which). This chain links TRBV12-3 or TRBV12-4 with TRBJ2-5, with unresolved D. The CDR3 protein is CASISRVGTQYF. The CDR3 bases are TGTGCCAGCATCTCTAGAGTCGGGACCCAGTACTTC.